This T cell receptor beta chain was captured by sequencing in a study of control samples from healthy donors and cancer patients. Deletions cut 0 bases from V and 4 bases from J, with 17 bases between. The germline V gene encodes CDR1 SGHKS and CDR2 YYEKEE (reference sequence). The CDR3 consists of 17 residues. This clone has only one observation. Sequencing used immunoSEQ multiplex PCR; TCRdb keeps in-frame clones, though not all of them. The sample yields 90,000 or so clones, around 89% seen once. The receptor comes from a woman in her sixties or seventies in good health. This chain connects TRBV5-5 to TRBJ1-3, with D maybe TRBD1 (6 bases). Sequencing was carried out using blood. The CDR3 here is CASSLVRTETSGNTIYF. The CDR3 coding sequence is TGTGCCAGCAGCTTGGTTAGGACAGAGACATCGGGAAACACCATATATTTT. Together with reference TRBV5-5 and TRBJ1-3, the CDR3 gives the full variable domain: DAGVTQSPTHLIKTRGQQVTLRCSPISGHKSVSWYQQVLGQGPQFIFQYYEKEERGRGNFPDRFSARQFPNYSSELNVNALLLGDSALYLCASSLVRTETSGNTIYFGEGSWLTVV.